One and the same sample provided the 30 T cell receptor beta chains below, sequenced in a study of yellow fever vaccine responses in identical twins. TCRdb used MiXCR to reprocess the RT-PCR reads, holding one entry per CDR3 protein. The data hold 25,000 or so distinct CDR3 sequences, with roughly 73% observed a single time. The source was T cells from blood (PBMCs), unsorted or a sorted subset (not recorded which), collected before or after yellow fever vaccination (not recorded which). Receptors originate from a woman younger than 30 who received the yellow fever vaccine.

J is TRBJ2-5 and V is TRBV12-3 or TRBV12-4, with a possible D match to TRBD1 (6 bases). The ends were cut back, 8 bases at V and 2 bases at J, with 6 bases in the middle. The CDR3 length is 11 residues. For the CDR3, the DNA is TGTGCCAGCGGACAGCAAGAGACCCAGTACTTC. Encoded protein: CASGQQETQYF.

This rearrangement joins TRBV5-4 to TRBJ2-3; D remains unclear. Germline CDR1 SGHNT, CDR2 YYREEE (reference sequence). Between the trimmed V and J ends, which lost 0 bases and 0 bases, there was a span of 5 bases. The CDR3 length is 14 residues. The CDR3 is CASSLGYSTDTQYF. The CDR3 DNA follows: TGTGCCAGCAGCTTGGGATATAGCACAGATACGCAGTATTTT.

About this clonotype: Germline and junction disagree at one end, which may indicate a read error. The J gene is TRBJ2-1, the V gene TRBV12-3 or TRBV12-4; D is tentatively TRBD1 or TRBD2 (5 bases each). The CDR3 covers 12 residues. CDR3 sequence (DNA): TGCGCCAGCAAAAGACGAGGGGACGAGCAGTTCTTC. It translates to CASKRRGDEQFF.

V usage is TRBV10-2 and J usage is TRBJ2-3, with TRBD2 matching 7 bases. V dropped 6 bases and J dropped 0; count of bases not matched to a gene: 9. This CDR3 is 16 amino acids long. Germline lookup yields CDR1 WSHSY and CDR2 SAAADI. In DNA, the CDR3 is TGCGCCAGCAGACTACGACTAGCAGCTAGCACAGATACGCAGTATTTT. Translating it yields CASRLRLAASTDTQYF.

The genes are TRBV6-1 and TRBJ2-1, with 10 bases that match TRBD2. Germline V gene data show CDR1 as MNHNS and CDR2 as SASEGT. V gave up 6 bases and J gave up 6 bases; unmatched junction bases: 5. CDR3 length: 14 residues. This CDR3 reads CASRVSGRRNEQFF. Written as DNA, the CDR3 is TGTGCCAGCAGAGTTAGCGGGAGGCGCAATGAGCAGTTCTTC.

The rearrangement joins TRBV28 to TRBJ2-7; no clear D. Trimming took off 2 bases at V and 3 bases at J, with 14 bases between the two ends. In germline, CDR1 is MDHEN, CDR2 SYDVKM. This CDR3 region has 15 residues. In DNA form, the CDR3 reads TGTGCCAGCAGTTTACGCCCCCCAGGTAGCTACGAGCAGTACTTC. Translating gives CASSLRPPGSYEQYF.

V is TRBV6-1 and J is TRBJ1-4; D is ambiguous. Trimming shortened V by 6 bases and J by 7 bases, and 12 bases separated the two germline ends. This CDR3 has 13 amino acids. Germline lookup yields CDR1 MNHNS and CDR2 SASEGT. CDR3 nucleotide sequence: TGTGCCAGCAGCGAGCCCCCTTTTGAAAAACTGTTTTTT. Protein sequence: CASSEPPFEKLFF.

The V gene is TRBV11-1, the J gene TRBJ2-7, with D perhaps matching TRBD1 (7 bases). V lost 4 bases and J 3 bases, leaving 13 bases between the germline ends. The CDR3 runs to 14 residues. Per germline, CDR1 SGHAT and CDR2 FQDESV (reference sequence). CDR3 DNA: TGTGCCAGCAGCTCGGGGGCAGGGGGCTACGAGCAGTACTTC. The encoded protein is CASSSGAGGYEQYF.

The genes are TRBV4-3 and TRBJ2-5; 7 nucleotides line up with TRBD1. This CDR3 spans 15 amino acids. V lost 4 bases, J lost 2 bases, and 7 bases stayed unmatched. Germline CDR1 reads LGHNA; CDR2 reads YSLEER. Written as DNA, the CDR3 is TGCGCCAGCAGCCGCGGACCAGGGGGACAAGAGACCCAGTACTTC. It yields the protein CASSRGPGGQETQYF.

This clonotype was seen a single time. The chain has TRBV5-6 and TRBJ2-5; D is possibly TRBD1 (6 bases). The CDR3 contains 13 residues. V was cut by 5 bases and J by 5 bases, with 13 bases left in between. Germline V gene data show CDR1 as SGHDT and CDR2 as YYEEEE. CDR3 protein: CASSSDSYETQYF. In nucleotides, the CDR3 is TGTGCCAGCAGTTCGGACAGCTATGAGACCCAGTACTTC.

The gene calls are TRBV13 and TRBJ2-7; a weak D match, TRBD1 (6 bases). This CDR3 comprises 15 residues. CDR1 and CDR2 from the germline V gene are PRHDT and FYEKMQ (reference sequence). V lost 4 bases and J 3 bases, leaving 16 bases between the germline ends. The CDR3, as DNA: TGTGCCAGCAGCTCACAGGGTCCTCAGTACTACGAGCAGTACTTC. It encodes CASSSQGPQYYEQYF.

The CDR3 loop reads CSVVVGGLLFNEQFF. As DNA, the CDR3 is TGCAGCGTTGTAGTAGGAGGGCTCCTTTTCAATGAGCAGTTCTTC. This chain uses TRBV29-1 with TRBJ2-1; D is perhaps TRBD2 (6 bases). Looked up from germline, CDR1 is SQVTM and CDR2 is ANQGSEA. CDR3 length: 15 residues. Trimming took off 4 bases at V and 6 bases at J, with 19 bases between the two ends.

This clonotype was seen once. The chain recombines TRBV11-2 with TRBJ1-6; maybe TRBD1 (6 bases). The germline V and J ends were trimmed by 6 bases and 8 bases, with 14 bases remaining between them. CDR3 length: 14 residues. Germline CDR1 and CDR2: SGHAT and FQNNGV. CDR3 DNA sequence: TGTGCCAGCAGTAGGGAGGGGGGGTATTCACCCCTCCACTTT. It is translated as CASSREGGYSPLHF.

This chain joins TRBV21-1 and TRBJ2-2; the table gives TRBD2 as D, unverified against the DNA. TRBV21-1 is given as a pseudogene. This CDR3 region has 15 residues. The CDR3 reads CASIAGLGNTGELFF. DNA for the CDR3: TGTGCCAGCATCGCCGGGCTAGGGAACACCGGGGAGCTGTTTTTT.

The chain has TRBV2 and TRBJ2-1; 7 bases are shared with TRBD2. The CDR3 loop spans 12 amino acids. V lost 7 bases to trimming and J lost 7 bases; unmatched junction nucleotides: 4. Germline lookup yields CDR1 SNHLY and CDR2 FYNNEI. CDR3 region: CASNSGGNEQFF. CDR3 coding DNA: TGTGCCAGCAACTCGGGGGGTAATGAGCAGTTCTTC.

The CDR3 DNA reads as TGCGCCACCAAAGACAGGGCGGGTACTGAAGCTTTCTTT. As protein: CATKDRAGTEAFF. The genes are TRBV5-1 and TRBJ1-1; 7 positions match TRBD1. Trimming took 9 bases from V and 5 from J; bases not matched to a gene: 10. In germline, CDR1 is SGHRS, CDR2 YFSETQ. The CDR3 is made up of 13 amino acids.

CDR3 nucleotide sequence: TGCAGCGTTGATAAGCTCCCGGGAAACTATGGCTACACCTTC. Encoded protein: CSVDKLPGNYGYTF. The chain links TRBV29-1 to TRBJ1-2; D gene uncertain. The CDR3 has 14 residues. Per germline, CDR1 SQVTM and CDR2 ANQGSEA. The ends were cut back, 3 bases at V and 2 bases at J, with 13 bases in the middle. Together with reference TRBV29-1 and TRBJ1-2, the CDR3 gives the full variable domain: SAVISQKPSRDICQRGTSLTIQCQVDSQVTMMFWYRQQPGQSLTLIATANQGSEATYESGFVIDKFPISRPNLTFSTLTVSNMSPEDSSIYLCSVDKLPGNYGYTFGSGTRLTVV.

The chain couples TRBV11-2 to TRBJ2-1, with D perhaps TRBD1 or TRBD2 (6 bases each). From germline, CDR1 is SGHAT and CDR2 FQNNGV. There are 15 residues in the CDR3. Trimming took 3 bases from V and 9 from J, leaving 18 bases between them. CDR3 nucleotide sequence: TGTGCCAGCAGCTTGAGGGACTCCAAAGGGGGTGAGCAGTTCTTC. It encodes CASSLRDSKGGEQFF.

The chain joins TRBV4-2 to TRBJ2-3; 9 bases map to TRBD2. CDR3 length: 15 residues. After removal of 2 bases from V and 4 bases from J, the junction contained 4 bases not matched to a gene. The germline V gene encodes CDR1 LGHNA and CDR2 YNFKEQ. CDR3 DNA: TGTGCCAGCAGCCAACTAGCGGGGTGGTCAGATACGCAGTATTTT. This codes for CASSQLAGWSDTQYF.

The chain links TRBV18 to TRBJ2-7, with D possibly being TRBD2 (6 bases). CDR1 is KGHSH, CDR2 LQKENI, per germline. V was clipped by 0 bases and J by 2 bases, with 14 bases between them. This CDR3 is built from 16 residues. This CDR3 reads CASSPPGGTGTYEQYF. DNA of the CDR3: TGTGCCAGCTCACCACCTGGTGGGACTGGAACCTACGAGCAGTACTTC.

The chain links TRBV11-1 to TRBJ1-1; 11 positions agree with TRBD1. This CDR3 is 15 amino acids long. CDR1 is SGHAT, CDR2 FQDESV, per germline (reference sequence). V was pared by 4 bases and J by 1 base, with 2 bases of the junction left unmatched. DNA of the CDR3: TGTGCCAGCAGCTGGACAGGGGGCGCGAACACTGAAGCTTTCTTT. Its protein is CASSWTGGANTEAFF. The full variable domain, with the rest looked up from reference TRBV11-1 and TRBJ1-1, is EAEVAQSPRYKITEKSQAVAFWCDPISGHATLYWYRQILGQGPELLVQFQDESVVDDSQLPKDRFSAERLKGVDSTLKIQPAELGDSAMYLCASSWTGGANTEAFFGQGTRLTVV.

V usage is TRBV28 and J usage is TRBJ2-2; tentative D call: TRBD1 (6 bases). Trimming cost V 7 bases and J 2 bases, with 8 bases left between them. The CDR3 totals 13 residues. The germline gives CDR1 MDHEN, CDR2 SYDVKM. CDR3 protein: CASTQGNTGELFF. The CDR3 DNA is TGTGCCAGCACACAGGGCAACACCGGGGAGCTGTTTTTT.

The chain uses TRBV6-1 and TRBJ1-2; TRBD1 aligns across 7 bases. Germline values: CDR1 MNHNS, CDR2 SASEGT. CDR3 length: 15 amino acids. The trim removed 6 bases at V and 4 bases at J, leaving 11 bases unmatched. CDR3: CASRSAGQTIYGYTF. CDR3 DNA: TGTGCCAGCAGAAGTGCGGGACAGACGATCTATGGCTACACCTTC.

The chain carries TRBV2 and TRBJ2-1; possibly TRBD2 for D (7 bases). Trimming took off 2 bases at V and 3 bases at J, with 17 bases between the two ends. This CDR3 has 17 amino acids. From germline, CDR1 is SNHLY and CDR2 FYNNEI. The CDR3: CASSERGAGASYNEQFF. CDR3 DNA sequence: TGTGCCAGCAGTGAAAGAGGTGCGGGGGCAAGCTACAATGAGCAGTTCTTC.

V and J are TRBV20-1 and TRBJ1-6; D is unclear. The ends were cut back, 3 bases at V and 10 bases at J, with 13 bases in the middle. Per germline, CDR1 DFQATT and CDR2 SNEGSKA (reference sequence). The CDR3 extends over 13 amino acids. CDR3 sequence reads: CSASPQQLSPLHF. For the CDR3, the DNA is TGCAGTGCTAGCCCCCAACAGCTATCACCCCTCCACTTT.

V and J are TRBV2 and TRBJ2-1; 9 bases match TRBD1. V lost 6 bases and J lost 9; bases outside the gene matches: 9. The CDR3 is made up of 14 amino acids. Germline V lookup: CDR1 SNHLY, CDR2 FYNNEI. CDR3 protein: CASREQGAGGEQFF. The DNA of the CDR3 is TGTGCCAGCAGAGAACAGGGGGCCGGAGGTGAGCAGTTCTTC. The full variable domain, with the rest looked up from reference TRBV2 and TRBJ2-1, is EPEVTQTPSHQVTQMGQEVILRCVPISNHLYFYWYRQILGQKVEFLVSFYNNEISEKSEIFDDQFSVERPDGSNFTLKIRSTKLEDSAMYFCASREQGAGGEQFFGPGTRLTVL.

J is TRBJ1-6 and V is TRBV11-1; D is unresolved. This CDR3 has 15 residues. The ends were cut back, 1 base at V and 6 bases at J, with 10 bases in the middle. Germline CDR1 and CDR2: SGHAT and FQDESV (reference sequence). The CDR3 region is CASSLGVSVNSPLHF. The CDR3 DNA is TGTGCCAGCAGCTTAGGGGTCTCGGTTAATTCACCCCTCCACTTT. The whole variable domain, filled in from reference TRBV11-1 and TRBJ1-6, reads EAEVAQSPRYKITEKSQAVAFWCDPISGHATLYWYRQILGQGPELLVQFQDESVVDDSQLPKDRFSAERLKGVDSTLKIQPAELGDSAMYLCASSLGVSVNSPLHFGNGTRLTVT.

The rearrangement uses TRBV4-1 and TRBJ1-1; D is ambiguous. From germline, CDR1 is MGHRA and CDR2 YSYEKL. V gave up 1 base and J gave up 4 bases, with 13 bases separating them. This CDR3 comprises 15 residues. CDR3 nucleotide sequence: TGCGCCAGCAGCCAAGGGGAGGGCTGGGGCACTGAAGCTTTCTTT. It is translated as CASSQGEGWGTEAFF.

The V and J genes are TRBV4-2 and TRBJ2-1; possibly TRBD2 for D (5 bases). The CDR3 length is 16 residues. CDR1 is LGHNA, CDR2 YNFKEQ, per germline. Trimming left V 4 bases short and J 0 bases short, with 13 bases between. The CDR3 loop is CASSPWTGDSYNEQFF. The CDR3 DNA sequence: TGTGCCAGCAGCCCCTGGACTGGGGACTCCTACAATGAGCAGTTCTTC.

This sequence joins TRBV18 and TRBJ1-2; D gene ambiguous. The germline V gene has CDR1 KGHSH and CDR2 LQKENI. V was cut by 1 base and J by 6 bases, with 9 bases left in between. CDR3 length: 13 residues. CDR3 sequence: CASSPLFDHGYTF. DNA for the CDR3: TGTGCCAGCTCACCACTTTTTGATCATGGCTACACCTTC.